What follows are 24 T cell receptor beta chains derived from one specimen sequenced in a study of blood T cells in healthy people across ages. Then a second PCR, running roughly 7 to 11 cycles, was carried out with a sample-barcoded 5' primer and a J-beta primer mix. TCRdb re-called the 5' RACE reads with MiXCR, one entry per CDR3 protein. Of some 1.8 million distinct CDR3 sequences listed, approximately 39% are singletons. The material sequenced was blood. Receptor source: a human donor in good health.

The CDR3 coding sequence is TGTGCCAGCAGCTTAGTTTCTGATAACAATGAGCAGTTCTTC. Translation: CASSLVSDNNEQFF. This sequence joins TRBV7-9 and TRBJ2-1; D gene unclear. The CDR3 consists of 14 residues. The germline CDR1 and CDR2 sequences are SEHNR and FQNEAQ (reference sequence). V shed 1 base and J shed 5 bases, with 9 bases lying between them.

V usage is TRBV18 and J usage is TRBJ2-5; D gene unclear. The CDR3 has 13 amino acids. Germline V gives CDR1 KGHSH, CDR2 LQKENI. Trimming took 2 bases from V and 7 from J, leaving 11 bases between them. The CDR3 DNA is TGTGCCAGCTCACCAGGACCTAAGGGGACCCAGTACTTC. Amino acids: CASSPGPKGTQYF. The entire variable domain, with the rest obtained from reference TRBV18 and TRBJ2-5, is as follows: NAGVMQNPRHLVRRRGQEARLRCSPMKGHSHVYWYRQLPEEGLKFMVYLQKENIIDESGMPKERFSAEFPKEGPSILRIQQVVRGDSAAYFCASSPGPKGTQYFGPGTRLLVL.

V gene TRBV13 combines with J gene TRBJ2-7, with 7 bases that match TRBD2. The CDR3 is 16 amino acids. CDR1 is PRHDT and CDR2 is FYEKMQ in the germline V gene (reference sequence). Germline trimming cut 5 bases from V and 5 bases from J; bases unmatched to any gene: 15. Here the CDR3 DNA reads TGTGCCAGCAGCCCAGGACCCGGGCGGGGGAGAGACGAGCAGTACTTC. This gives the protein CASSPGPGRGRDEQYF.

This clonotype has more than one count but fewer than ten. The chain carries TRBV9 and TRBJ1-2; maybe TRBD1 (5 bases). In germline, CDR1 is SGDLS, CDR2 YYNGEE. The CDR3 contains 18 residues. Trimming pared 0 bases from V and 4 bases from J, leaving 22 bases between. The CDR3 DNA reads TGTGCCAGCAGCGTAGCCAAGGGATTTGGGGACGGCGGCTATGGCTACACCTTC. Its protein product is CASSVAKGFGDGGYGYTF.

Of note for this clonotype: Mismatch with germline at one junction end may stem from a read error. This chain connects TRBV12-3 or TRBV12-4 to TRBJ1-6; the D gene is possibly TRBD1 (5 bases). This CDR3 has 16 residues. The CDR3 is CASSPPGWGGNSPLHF. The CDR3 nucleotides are TGTGCCAGCAGTCCCCCAGGGTGGGGAGGTAATTCGCCCCTCCACTTT.

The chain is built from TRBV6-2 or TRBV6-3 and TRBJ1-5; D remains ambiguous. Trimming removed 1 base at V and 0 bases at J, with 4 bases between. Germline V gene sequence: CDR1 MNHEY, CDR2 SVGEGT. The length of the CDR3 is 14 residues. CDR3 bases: TGTGCCAGCAGTTACTTCGGTAGCAATCAGCCCCAGCATTTT. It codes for CASSYFGSNQPQHF.

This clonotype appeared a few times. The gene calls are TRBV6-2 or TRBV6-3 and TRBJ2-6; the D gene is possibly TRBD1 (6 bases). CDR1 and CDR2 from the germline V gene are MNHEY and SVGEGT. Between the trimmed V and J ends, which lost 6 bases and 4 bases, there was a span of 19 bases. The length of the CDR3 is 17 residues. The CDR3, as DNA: TGTGCCAGCAGCCGAAATTTTCAGGGGACCGGGGCCAACGTCCTGACTTTC. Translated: CASSRNFQGTGANVLTF.

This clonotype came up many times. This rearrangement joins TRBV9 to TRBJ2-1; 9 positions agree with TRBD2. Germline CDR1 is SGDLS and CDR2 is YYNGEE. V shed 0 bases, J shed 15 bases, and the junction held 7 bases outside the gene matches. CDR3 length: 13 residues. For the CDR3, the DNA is TGTGCCAGCAGCGTAGCGGGACTAGCTGAAGCGTTCTTC. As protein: CASSVAGLAEAFF.

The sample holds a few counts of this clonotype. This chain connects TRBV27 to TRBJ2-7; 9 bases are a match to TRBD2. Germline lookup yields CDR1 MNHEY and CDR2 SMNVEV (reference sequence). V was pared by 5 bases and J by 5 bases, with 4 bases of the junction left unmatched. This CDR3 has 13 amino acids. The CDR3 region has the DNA TGTGCCAGCAGTGAGGGACTAGCAAACGAGCAGTACTTC. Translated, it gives CASSEGLANEQYF.

This CDR3 reads CATSRRTGISYEQYF. The CDR3 DNA reads TGTGCCACCAGCAGGAGGACAGGGATCTCTTACGAGCAGTACTTC. The chain combines TRBV15 with TRBJ2-4, with TRBD1 matching over 8 bases. The DNA end is a closer match to TRBJ2-7, so the J assignment may be wrong. Germline V gives CDR1 LNHNV, CDR2 YYDKDF (reference sequence). The CDR3 runs 15 residues.

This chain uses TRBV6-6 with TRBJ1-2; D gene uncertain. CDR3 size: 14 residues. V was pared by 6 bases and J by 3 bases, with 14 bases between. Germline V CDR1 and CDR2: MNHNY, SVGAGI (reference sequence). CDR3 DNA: TGTGCCAGCAGGTCTGGGGATTTGCACTATGGCTACACCTTC. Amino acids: CASRSGDLHYGYTF.

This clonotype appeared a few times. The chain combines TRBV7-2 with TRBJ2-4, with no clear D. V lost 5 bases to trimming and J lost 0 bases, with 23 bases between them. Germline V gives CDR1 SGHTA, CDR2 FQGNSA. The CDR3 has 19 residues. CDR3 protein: CASSPRPFNLVKAKNIQYF. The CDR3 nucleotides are TGTGCCAGCAGCCCGCGGCCCTTCAACCTTGTCAAAGCCAAAAACATTCAGTACTTC.

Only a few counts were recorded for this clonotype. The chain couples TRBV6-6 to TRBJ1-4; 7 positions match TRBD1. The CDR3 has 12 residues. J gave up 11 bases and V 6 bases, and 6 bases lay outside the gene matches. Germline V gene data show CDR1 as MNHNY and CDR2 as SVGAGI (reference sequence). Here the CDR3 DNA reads TGTGCCAGCAGCCCAGGGGGGGTCAAACTGTTTTTT. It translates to CASSPGGVKLFF.

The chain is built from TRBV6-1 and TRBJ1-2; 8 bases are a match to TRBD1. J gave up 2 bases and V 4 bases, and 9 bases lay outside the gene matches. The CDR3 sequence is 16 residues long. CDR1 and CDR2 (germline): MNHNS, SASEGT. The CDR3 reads CASSGTDRGINYGYTF. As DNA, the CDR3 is TGTGCCAGCAGTGGGACCGACAGGGGAATAAACTATGGCTACACCTTC.

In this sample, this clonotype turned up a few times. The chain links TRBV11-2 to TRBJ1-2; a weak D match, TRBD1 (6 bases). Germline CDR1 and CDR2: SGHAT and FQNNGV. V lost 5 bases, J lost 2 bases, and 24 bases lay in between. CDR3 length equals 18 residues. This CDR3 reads CASSHPRGGRSTNYGYTF. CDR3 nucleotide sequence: TGTGCCAGCAGCCACCCACGGGGGGGCCGCAGCACCAACTATGGCTACACCTTC.

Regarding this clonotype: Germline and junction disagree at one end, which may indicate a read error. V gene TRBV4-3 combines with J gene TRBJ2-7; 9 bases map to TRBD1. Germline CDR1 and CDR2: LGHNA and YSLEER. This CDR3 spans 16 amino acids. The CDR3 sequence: CASNQDLNRGLDEQYF. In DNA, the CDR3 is TGCGCCAGCAACCAAGATCTAAACAGGGGGCTTGACGAGCAGTACTTC.

CDR3: CASSQDPRGLNTEAFF. CDR3 DNA: TGTGCCAGCAGCCAAGATCCCCGGGGATTGAACACTGAAGCTTTCTTT. The V call is TRBV4-2, the J call TRBJ1-1; the D is unclear. CDR1 and CDR2 (germline): LGHNA, YNFKEQ. The CDR3 is made up of 16 amino acids. Trimming removed 0 bases at V and 0 bases at J, with 11 bases between.

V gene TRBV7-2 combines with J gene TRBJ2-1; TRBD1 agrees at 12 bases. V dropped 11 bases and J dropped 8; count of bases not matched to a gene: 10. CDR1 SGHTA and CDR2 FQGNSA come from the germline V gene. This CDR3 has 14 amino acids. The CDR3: CASDPGTGGDEQFF. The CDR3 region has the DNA TGTGCCTCCGACCCAGGGACAGGGGGCGATGAGCAGTTCTTC.

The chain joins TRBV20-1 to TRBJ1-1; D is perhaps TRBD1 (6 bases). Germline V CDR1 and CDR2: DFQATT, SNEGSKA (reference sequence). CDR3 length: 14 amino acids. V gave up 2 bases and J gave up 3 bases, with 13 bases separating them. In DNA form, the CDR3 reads TGCAGTGCTAGACCCCCGGGGGGGCACACTGAAGCTTTCTTT. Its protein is CSARPPGGHTEAFF.

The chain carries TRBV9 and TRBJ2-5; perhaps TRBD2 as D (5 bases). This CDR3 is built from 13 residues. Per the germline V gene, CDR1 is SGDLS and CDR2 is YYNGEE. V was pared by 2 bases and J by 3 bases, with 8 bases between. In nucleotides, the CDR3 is TGTGCCAGCAGCGTGGACTTTAAAGAGACCCAGTACTTC. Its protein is CASSVDFKETQYF.

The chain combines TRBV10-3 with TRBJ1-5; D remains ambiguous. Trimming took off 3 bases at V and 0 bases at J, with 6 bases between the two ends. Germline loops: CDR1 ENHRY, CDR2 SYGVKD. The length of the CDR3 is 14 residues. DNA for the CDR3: TGTGCCATCAGTGAACAGTATAGCAATCAGCCCCAGCATTTT. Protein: CAISEQYSNQPQHF.

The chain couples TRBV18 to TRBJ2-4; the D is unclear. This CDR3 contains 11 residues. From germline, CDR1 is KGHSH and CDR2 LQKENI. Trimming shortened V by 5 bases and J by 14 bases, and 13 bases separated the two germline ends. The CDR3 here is CASSSEKTEYF. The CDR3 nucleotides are TGTGCCAGCTCATCGGAAAAAACGGAGTACTTC.

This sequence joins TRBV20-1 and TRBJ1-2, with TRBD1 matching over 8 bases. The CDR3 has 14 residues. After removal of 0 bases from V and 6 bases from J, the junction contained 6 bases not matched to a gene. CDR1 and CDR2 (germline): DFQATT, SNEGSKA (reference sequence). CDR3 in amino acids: CSAREAGQGNGYTF. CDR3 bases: TGCAGTGCTAGAGAGGCTGGACAGGGAAATGGCTACACCTTC.

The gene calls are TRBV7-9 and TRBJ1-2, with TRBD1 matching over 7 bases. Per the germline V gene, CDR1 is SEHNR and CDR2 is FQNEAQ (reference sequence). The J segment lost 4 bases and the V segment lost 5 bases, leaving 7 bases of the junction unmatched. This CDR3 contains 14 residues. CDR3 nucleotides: TGTGCCAGCAGCGAGGGGGGACAGTTCTATGGCTACACCTTC. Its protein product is CASSEGGQFYGYTF. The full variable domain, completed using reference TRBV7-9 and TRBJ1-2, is DTGVSQNPRHKITKRGQNVTFRCDPISEHNRLYWYRQTLGQGPEFLTYFQNEAQLEKSRLLSDRFSAERPKGSFSTLEIQRTEQGDSAMYLCASSEGGQFYGYTFGSGTRLTVV.